The present TCR beta chain was sequenced within a study of CD8 T cells in ankylosing spondylitis (dated by TCRdb to the late 2010s). In terms of the full investigation: T cell receptor beta repertoires were profiled in healthy donors and ankylosing spondylitis patients so that disease-linked TCR variants could be found. Peripheral blood was sampled, and synovial fluid was additionally collected from ankylosing spondylitis patients. The whole study cohort included about a hundred healthy donors and around 25 ankylosing spondylitis patients.

The instrument was an Illumina HiSeq 2500. Quantitative 5'-RACE with molecular barcodes was the method used to prepare the TCR beta libraries. Under the source paper's analysis protocol: To identify disease-linked TCR variants, a new computational method was used, one built on a probabilistic model of VDJ rearrangement. Clones were called with MiXCR by TCRdb after fastp trimmed the public reads at Q25, and only in-frame beta chains were retained. Rows matching on CDR3 protein sequence are summarized as one entry with the most common DNA and genes. Clone size and V and J calls follow TCRdb, not the original study. The sample table contains 220,000 or so distinct CDR3 sequences; only one count was recorded for approximately 10% of them. The ten biggest clones cover 21% of the sample. From the cysteine up to the phenylalanine, the CDR3 has a length of 15 residues. Only CDR3 DNA remains: 45 bases, in frame from the first base. The germline V gene encodes CDR1 DFQATT and CDR2 SNEGSKA (reference sequence). Here V drops 4 bases and J drops 6 bases, and the junction holds 6 bases not matched to any gene.

Study-wide findings and limitations: The disease-linked clones showed a CD8+ phenotype and occurred at relatively low frequencies in peripheral blood. Some TCR beta motif variants had previously been reported in synovial fluid and blood of reactive arthritis patients, which suggested common disease-initiation mechanisms. A TCR beta motif of fewer than 10 highly homologous amino acid variants appeared characteristic of blood from ankylosing spondylitis patients. The disease-linked clones were reported as significantly enriched in matched synovial fluid samples from ankylosing spondylitis patients.

This clonotype came up a few times. Its specific antigen is unknown. Per-base quality was not reported, and no clone a single base away is much larger than it. Recombination linked TRBV20-1 to TRBJ2-2; 12 nucleotides in the junction match TRBD2. The TCR sequence derives from a male donor with ankylosing spondylitis or in good health (not recorded which). Material: blood, either unsorted or a sorted T cell fraction (not recorded which). The nucleotides read TGCAGTGCTACTGCTAGCGGGGGGGCGGCCGGGGAGCTGTTTTTT. This translates into CSATASGGAAGELFF.